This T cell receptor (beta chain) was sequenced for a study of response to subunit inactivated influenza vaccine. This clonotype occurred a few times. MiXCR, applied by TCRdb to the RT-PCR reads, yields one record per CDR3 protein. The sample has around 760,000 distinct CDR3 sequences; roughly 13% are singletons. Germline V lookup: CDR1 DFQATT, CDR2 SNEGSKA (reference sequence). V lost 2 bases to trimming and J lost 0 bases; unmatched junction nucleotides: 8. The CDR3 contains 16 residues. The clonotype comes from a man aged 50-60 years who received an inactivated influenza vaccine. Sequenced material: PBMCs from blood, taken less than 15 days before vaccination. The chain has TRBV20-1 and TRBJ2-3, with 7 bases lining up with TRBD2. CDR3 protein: CSARSGGGGSTDTQYF. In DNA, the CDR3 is TGCAGTGCTAGAAGTGGTGGGGGGGGGAGCACAGATACGCAGTATTTT.